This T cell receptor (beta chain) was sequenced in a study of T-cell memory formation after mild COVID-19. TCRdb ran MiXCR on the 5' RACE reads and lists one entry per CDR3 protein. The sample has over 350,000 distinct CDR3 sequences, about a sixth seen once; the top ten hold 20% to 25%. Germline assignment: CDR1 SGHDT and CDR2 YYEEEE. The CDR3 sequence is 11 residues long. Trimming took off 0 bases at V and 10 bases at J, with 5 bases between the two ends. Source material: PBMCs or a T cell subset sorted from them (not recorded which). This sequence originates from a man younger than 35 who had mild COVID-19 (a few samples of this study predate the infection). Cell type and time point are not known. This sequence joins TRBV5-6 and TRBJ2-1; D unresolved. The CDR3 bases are TGTGCCAGCAGCTTGGAGGCAGAGCAGTTCTTC. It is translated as CASSLEAEQFF.